This T cell receptor beta chain was sequenced for a study of PD-1 blockade in mismatch repair-deficient tumors. General study points: Tumor-resident clones, often undetectable pretreatment in blood, expanded then contracted after pembrolizumab.

Worth noting for this clone: Antigen: not known.

This CDR3 is built from 15 residues. The junction had 10 bases not matched to a gene; V was cut back by 5 bases and J by 3 bases. Germline V gene lookup returns CDR1 MNHEY and CDR2 SMNVEV (reference sequence). TCRdb's table, derived via immunoSEQ multiplex PCR, lists solely in-frame clones and lacks some. The sample holds some 130,000 clones; around nine tenths are singletons and the top ten take 12%. All patients were mismatch repair deficient, assessed by either PCR or immunohistochemistry. A few pembrolizumab responders had their TCRs sequenced. This specimen was peripheral blood, taken 70 to 73 weeks after starting pembrolizumab. The source of this sequence is an adult with mismatch repair-deficient cancer. The rearrangement uses TRBV27 and TRBJ2-7; 7 bases fit TRBD1. CDR3 sequence: CASSRETGSLYEQYF. As DNA, the CDR3 is TGTGCCAGCAGTAGAGAGACAGGGTCTCTCTACGAGCAGTACTTC.